This TCR beta chain was identified during a study of cytomegalovirus exposure and HLA in healthy donors. Study at large: Of roughly 400 genotyped donors, around 84% clustered with self-reported Caucasian donors.

This clone has a single count. Vbeta (60) and Jbeta (13) primers were used in the PCR. Repertoires were generated with immunoSEQ multiplex PCR, while TCRdb's copy carries only in-frame clones and drops some. In the table there are about 130,000 clones, more than 65% of which are singletons. Germline V gene sequence: CDR1 SNHLY, CDR2 FYNNEI. V dropped 6 bases and J dropped 6 bases, with 13 bases sitting between them. This CDR3 contains 13 residues. The sequencing input was PBMCs. The chain is built from TRBV2 and TRBJ2-3; D may be TRBD1 (5 bases). This TCR came from a man aged 50 to 60 in good health and CMV-seronegative. The CDR3 DNA reads as TGTGCCAGCAGCGTGGGGCCCAGCGATACGCAGTATTTT. As protein: CASSVGPSDTQYF.